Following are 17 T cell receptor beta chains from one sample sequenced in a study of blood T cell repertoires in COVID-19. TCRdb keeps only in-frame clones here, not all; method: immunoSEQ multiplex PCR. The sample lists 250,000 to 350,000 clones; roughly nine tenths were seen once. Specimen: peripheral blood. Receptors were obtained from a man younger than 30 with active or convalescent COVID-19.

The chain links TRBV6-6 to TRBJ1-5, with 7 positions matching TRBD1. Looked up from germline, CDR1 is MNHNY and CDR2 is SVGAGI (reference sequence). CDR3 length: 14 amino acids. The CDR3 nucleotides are TGTGCATCTAGGAGGGGGCGCGTAGACCAGCCCCAGCATTTT. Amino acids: CASRRGRVDQPQHF.

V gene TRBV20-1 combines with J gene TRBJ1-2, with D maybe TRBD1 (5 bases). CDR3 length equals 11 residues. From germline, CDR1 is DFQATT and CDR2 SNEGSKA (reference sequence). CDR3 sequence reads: CRATANYGYTF. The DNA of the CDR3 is TGCAGGGCGACAGCTAACTATGGCTACACCTTC.

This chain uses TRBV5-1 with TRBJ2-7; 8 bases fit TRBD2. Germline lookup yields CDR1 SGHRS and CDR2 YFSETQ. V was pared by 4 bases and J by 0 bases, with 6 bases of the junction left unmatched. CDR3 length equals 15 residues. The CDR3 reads CASSLGRGGSYEQYF. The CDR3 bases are TGCGCCAGCAGCCTGGGCCGGGGGGGCTCCTACGAGCAGTACTTC.

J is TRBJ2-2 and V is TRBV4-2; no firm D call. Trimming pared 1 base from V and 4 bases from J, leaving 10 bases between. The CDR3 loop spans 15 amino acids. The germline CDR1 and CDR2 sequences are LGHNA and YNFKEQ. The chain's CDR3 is CASSQGDWSTGELFF. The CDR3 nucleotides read TGTGCCAGCAGCCAAGGAGACTGGTCCACCGGGGAGCTGTTTTTT.

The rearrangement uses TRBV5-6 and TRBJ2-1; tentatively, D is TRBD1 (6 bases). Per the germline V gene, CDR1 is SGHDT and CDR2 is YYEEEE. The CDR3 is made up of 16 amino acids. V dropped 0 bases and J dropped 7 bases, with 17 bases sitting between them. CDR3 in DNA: TGTGCCAGCAGCTTGGTGTTCAGGGGAGTAAAAAATGAGCAGTTCTTC. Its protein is CASSLVFRGVKNEQFF.

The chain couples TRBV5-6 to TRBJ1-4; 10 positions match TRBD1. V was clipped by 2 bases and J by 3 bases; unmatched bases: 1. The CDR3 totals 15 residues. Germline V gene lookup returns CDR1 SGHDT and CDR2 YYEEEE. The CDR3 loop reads CASSLGQGANEKLFF. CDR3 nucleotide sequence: TGTGCCAGCAGCTTAGGACAGGGGGCTAATGAAAAACTGTTTTTT.

The CDR3 spells CASRVLGDRGTDTQYF. CDR3 DNA sequence: TGTGCCAGCAGGGTATTAGGGGACAGGGGCACAGATACGCAGTATTTT. J is TRBJ2-3 and V is TRBV6-4; 9 bases match TRBD1. CDR3 length: 16 residues. V was clipped by 6 bases and J by 1 base; unmatched bases: 8. Per the germline V gene, CDR1 is MRHNA and CDR2 is SNTAGT.

CDR3 DNA sequence: TGCGCCAGCAGCTTCGGTAGCGGAGATGAGCAGTTCTTC. Its translation: CASSFGSGDEQFF. The rearrangement uses TRBV5-1 and TRBJ2-1, with D tentatively TRBD2 (6 bases). V gave up 2 bases and J gave up 8 bases, with 11 bases separating them. This CDR3 contains 13 residues. Per germline, CDR1 SGHRS and CDR2 YFSETQ.

The CDR3 is CASSPSGGRYPDTQYF. For the CDR3, the DNA is TGTGCCAGCAGCCCCTCCGGAGGTCGTTATCCGGATACGCAGTATTTT. This chain uses TRBV7-6 with TRBJ2-3; possible D gene TRBD2, 5 bases. The CDR3 has 16 residues. Trimming shortened V by 5 bases and J by 6 bases, and 21 bases separated the two germline ends. Germline CDR1 is SGHVS and CDR2 is FNYEAQ. Variable domain in full (rest from reference TRBV7-6 and TRBJ2-3): GAGVSQSPRYKVTKRGQDVALRCDPISGHVSLYWYRQALGQGPEFLTYFNYEAQQDKSGLPNDRFSAERPEGSISTLTIQRTEQRDSAMYRCASSPSGGRYPDTQYFGPGTRLTVL.

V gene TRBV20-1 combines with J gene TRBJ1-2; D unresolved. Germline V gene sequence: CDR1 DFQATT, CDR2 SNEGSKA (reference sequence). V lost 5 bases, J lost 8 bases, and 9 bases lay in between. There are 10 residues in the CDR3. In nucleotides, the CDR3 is TGCAGTGCTGTCGGGAGCGGCTACACCTTC. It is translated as CSAVGSGYTF.

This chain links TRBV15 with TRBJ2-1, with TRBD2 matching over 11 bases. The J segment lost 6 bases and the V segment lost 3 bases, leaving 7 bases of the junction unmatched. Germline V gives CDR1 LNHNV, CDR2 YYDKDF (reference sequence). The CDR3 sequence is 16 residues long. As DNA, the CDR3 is TGTGCCACCAGCAGCCCCGGGACTAGCGGAACCAATGAGCAGTTCTTC. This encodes CATSSPGTSGTNEQFF.

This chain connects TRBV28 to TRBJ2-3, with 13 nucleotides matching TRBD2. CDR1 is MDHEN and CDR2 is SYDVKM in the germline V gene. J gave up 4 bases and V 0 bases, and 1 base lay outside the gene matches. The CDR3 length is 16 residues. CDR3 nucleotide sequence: TGTGCCAGCAGTTTATGGACTAGCGGGAGGCCAGATACGCAGTATTTT. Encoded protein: CASSLWTSGRPDTQYF.

The CDR3 region has the DNA TGTGCCAGCAGTTCCCGGGACAGGGGAGGAGATACGCAGTATTTT. Translating it yields CASSSRDRGGDTQYF. The chain is built from TRBV27 and TRBJ2-3; 10 nucleotides match TRBD1. V shed 4 bases, J shed 5 bases, and the junction held 6 bases outside the gene matches. The CDR3 is 15 amino acids. CDR1 MNHEY and CDR2 SMNVEV come from the germline V gene (reference sequence).

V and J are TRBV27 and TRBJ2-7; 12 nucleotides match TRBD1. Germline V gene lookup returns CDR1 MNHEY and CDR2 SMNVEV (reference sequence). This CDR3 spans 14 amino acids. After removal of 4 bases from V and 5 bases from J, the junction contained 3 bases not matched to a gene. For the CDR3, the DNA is TGTGCCAGCAGTTCCGGGACAGGGGGCAACGAGCAGTACTTC. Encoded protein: CASSSGTGGNEQYF.

CDR3 nucleotides: TGTGCCAGCAGCTCCGGTGGTCTGTTTAGTGAGCAGTTCTTC. Encoded protein: CASSSGGLFSEQFF. J is TRBJ2-1 and V is TRBV7-9; no clear D. The CDR3 sequence is 14 residues long. Germline loops: CDR1 SEHNR, CDR2 FQNEAQ (reference sequence). Deletions cut 4 bases from V and 9 bases from J, with 16 bases between. Full variable domain (rest looked up from reference TRBV7-9 and TRBJ2-1): DTGVSQNPRHKITKRGQNVTFRCDPISEHNRLYWYRQTLGQGPEFLTYFQNEAQLEKSRLLSDRFSAERPKGSFSTLEIQRTEQGDSAMYLCASSSGGLFSEQFFGPGTRLTVL.

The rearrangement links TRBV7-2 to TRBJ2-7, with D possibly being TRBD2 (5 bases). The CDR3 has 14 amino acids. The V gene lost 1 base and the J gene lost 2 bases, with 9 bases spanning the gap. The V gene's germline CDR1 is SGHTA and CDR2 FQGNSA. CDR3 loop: CASSLGLAAYEQYF. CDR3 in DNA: TGTGCCAGCAGCTTAGGCCTAGCAGCCTACGAGCAGTACTTC.

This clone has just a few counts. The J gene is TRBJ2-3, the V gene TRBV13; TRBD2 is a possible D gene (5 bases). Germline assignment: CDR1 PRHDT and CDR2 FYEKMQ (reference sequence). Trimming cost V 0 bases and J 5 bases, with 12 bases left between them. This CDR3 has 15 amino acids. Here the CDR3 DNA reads TGTGCCAGCAGCTTAGGGGTCCGGGCGGGAGATACGCAGTATTTT. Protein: CASSLGVRAGDTQYF.